This paragraph reports one T cell receptor beta chain. Its antigen is still unknown. The data belong to a study of T cell responses to AZD1222 COVID-19 vaccine. The study's findings and limits: Spike-specific TCR breadth and depth were elevated following two AZD1222 doses.

The CDR3 extends over 15 amino acids. The germline V gene encodes CDR1 SGHVS and CDR2 FQNEAQ. V lost 3 bases to trimming and J lost 5 bases; unmatched junction nucleotides: 2. Method: immunoSEQ multiplex PCR; TCRdb's copy keeps in-frame clones and lacks some. The sample contains 200,000 to 250,000 clones, about 95% of which appear only once. This chain links TRBV7-8 with TRBJ2-2, with 11 bases fitting TRBD2. This receptor was obtained from an adult who received the MenACWY meningococcal vaccine as a control. The sequenced sample was peripheral blood, obtained 28 days after the second dose of the MenACWY control vaccine. The CDR3 region has the DNA TGTGCCAGCAGCTTGGGGACTAGCGGTACCGGGGAGCTGTTTTTT. Its protein product is CASSLGTSGTGELFF.